The entry that follows covers one T cell receptor (beta chain) sequence. The specificity of this receptor is unknown. Base qualities are not provided; no much larger clone lies one nucleotide away. The sample belongs to a study of cytomegalovirus exposure and HLA in healthy donors (dated by TCRdb to about 2017). For the wider study: In an earlier analysis of approximately 500 of the donors, less than 350 Gb of sequence data and approximately 120 million unique TCR beta sequences from roughly 180 million T cells were reported. On average, 235,054 unique TCR beta nucleotide sequences were sequenced per donor among a few hundred genotyped donors of the cohort, with around 19% of those sequences being non-productive. The study was designed to test whether signatures of past pathogen exposure could be identified by cataloging public T cell receptors. About 300 gigabases of sequencing data and approximately 80 million unique TCR sequences were included in an early release covering over 600 HLA-typed donors. Of the 300 to 500 genotyped donors, roughly 76% were placed in the genetic ancestry cluster associated with self-reported Caucasian donors. In a later analysis, previously published TCR beta repertoires from some 640 donors were re-analyzed and high-resolution HLA genotyping was added so that TCR occurrence patterns could be studied. In an earlier analysis of 500 to 650 of the donors, high-throughput TCR beta sequencing was used to judge whether each TCR beta V gene segment behaved as functional or pseudogenic. Five DR-DQ haplotypes were treated as single units for association and clustering because of strong linkage in the cohort. Along with the roughly 610-subject first cohort, a separate validation cohort of over 90 different subjects was used. Typing coverage varied by locus: roughly 629-640 donors for A, B, C, DRB1 and DQB1; 522 for DQA1; about 590 for DPA1; roughly 470 for DPB1. The study combined high-throughput TCR immunosequencing, statistical association of individual TCRs with disease status, and machine learning to predict cytomegalovirus infection status. Donor age, sex, ethnicity and CMV serostatus were compiled together with the repertoire data. Genome-wide SNP genotypes for about 55% of the roughly 670 donors were used in a later genetic analysis, which treated that subset as a discovery cohort. The later analysis used no new phenotypic data to find candidate immune exposures, relying instead on TCR beta sequences and their occurrence across donors. Both class I and class II loci were covered by HLA typing, at four-digit resolution. The study profiled the T cell repertoires of hundreds of subjects by immunosequencing and related them to cytomegalovirus serostatus. All discovery cohort repertoires had been generated on a single sequencing platform. Overall study outcomes, separate from this receptor: In the study, around 150 TCR beta chains were listed as associated with cytomegalovirus. Correlated functional status among segregating V segments might reflect linkage disequilibrium, but an unknown experimental factor could not be ruled out. A few of the identified cytomegalovirus-associated TCR beta chains were confirmed in vitro to be specific for cytomegalovirus antigens. It was suggested by the authors that the approach could potentially be generalized to other disease states and immunological phenotypes. In this cohort, only TCR beta chains were sequenced, and detectable features were limited by the absence of alpha or paired-chain data. Over 15 rarely observed V segments, including chromosome 9 orphons, were excluded from the earlier analysis of almost 600 of the donors because counts were too low. In a later genetic analysis, fewer N-insertions in productive TCRs were reported among donors in an Asian-associated ancestry cluster than the roughly 700-donor mean. In a later analysis, TCR association rates were found to vary across HLA loci, with the most associated TCRs seen for DRB1 alleles and the fewest for HLA-C alleles. The only immune exposure information available for the cohort was CMV serostatus. In a later analysis, HLA-associated TCR beta chains were found to be more clonally expanded and to have lower generation probabilities than equally common non-associated chains. At a false discovery rate of 0.05, a later analysis linked 15,000 to 20,000 TCR beta sequences to specific HLA alleles. Across donors, most TCR sequences were observed very rarely, whereas some public TCRs were present in many individuals. A further reported finding was that TCR beta sequences accurately predicted the HLA-A and HLA-B alleles for most subjects in the first cohort. Because some donors lacked HLA typing at each locus, the association tests relied only on the typed subset. When HLA alleles, especially DR and DQ, strongly co-occurred, TCR associations were difficult to assign to individual alleles. Sequencing depth was assumed to be roughly uniform across donors in the presence/absence analyses, though that assumption may not hold. A later analysis reported that several top co-occurrence clusters appeared linked to parvovirus B19, influenza, CMV and Epstein-Barr virus. An earlier analysis of around 600 of the donors showed that most TCR beta V segments appeared in productive rearrangements either about 87% or about 30% of the time, which broadly matched IMGT annotations. An association between a missense DCLRE1C variant and V-gene and J-gene trimming of TCR beta chains was found in a later genetic analysis and replicated in an independent cohort. A later analysis found that most CMV-associated TCR beta chains appeared HLA-restricted, with HLA associations seemingly driven largely by CMV exposure. In both the original and validation cohorts, the classifier was reported to diagnose cytomegalovirus status with high specificity and sensitivity. A cluster of highly shared sequence variants was judged likely to represent a technical artifact of the sequencing pipeline. Some IMGT-functional V segments, including TRBV6-2 and TRBV6-3, could not be distinguished by the 87-base-pair reads and were therefore excluded.

The cohort was made up of several hundred healthy bone marrow donors. At the time of sampling, all cohort members were nominally healthy, though unrecorded immune exposures were likely present. The donor was CMV seropositive and was included in the group of about 290 seropositive cohort members. A peripheral blood sample was provided by each donor, and peripheral blood mononuclear cells were used for TCR beta sequencing. The Qiagen DNeasy Blood Extraction Kit was used to extract genomic DNA from the blood cell samples. To prepare the library, the immunoSEQ multiplex PCR assay was applied. The multiplex PCR relied on a mix of 60 forward primers for TCR Vbeta segments and 13 reverse primers for TCR Jbeta segments. The CDR3 region of rearranged TCR beta genes was amplified from genomic DNA with a multiplex PCR assay. Amplified TCR beta libraries were sequenced as 87-base-pair reads on the Illumina HiSeq System. Per the source publication's procedure: A later analysis tallied around 82 million unique TCR beta chains across the roughly 610 repertoires, and roughly 11 million of those chains were shared by two or more donors. A nearest-neighbor algorithm error-corrected the raw reads and collapsed the reads into unique sequences, merging closely related sequences to remove PCR and sequencing errors. CDR3 sequences were aligned to IMGT reference sequences to assign V, D and J gene segments. For a sequence to be retained, at least a six-nucleotide match to both a V gene segment and a J gene segment was required. A rearrangement was called productive if the CDR3 had no stop codons and remained in frame with V and J, and every other rearrangement was called non-productive. CDR3 was defined according to IMGT convention as the region running from the second conserved V-encoded cysteine to the conserved J-encoded phenylalanine. In an earlier analysis of 500 to 650 of the donors, sequences lacking an unambiguous match to a single V gene segment were excluded. In an earlier analysis of 587 of the donors, a V segment was called functional when productive rearrangements were above 56.7%, and segregating when the standard deviation between donors exceeded 5%. A statistical classification framework was built for diagnosing cytomegalovirus status from the catalog of TCR beta chain sequences. A later analysis assigned V and J genes by comparing TCR nucleotide sequences with IMGT/GENE-DB human TR gene sequences. In a later analysis, CDR3 sequences and most-parsimonious VDJ recombination scenarios were assigned using the TCRdist pipeline. In a later analysis, every TCR beta chain was defined by the combination of its CDR3 amino acid sequence and its V-gene family, and reads without a unique V-gene family were dropped. To address suspected cross-contamination and a sequencing artifact, a later analysis removed over 500 highly shared, low-generation-probability nucleotide sequences. For each public chain, a later analysis derived a clonal expansion index from normalized ranks of inferred template counts within each repertoire. In a later analysis, generation probabilities were computed using a VDJ recombination model fitted to out-of-frame rearrangements, and the results were checked against IGoR. Hypergeometric tests were used in a later analysis to score TCR-TCR, TCR-HLA and TCR-CMV co-occurrence, with a repertoire-size bias correction applied to the TCR pairs. To estimate false discovery rates, a later analysis permuted the HLA or CMV assignments 20 times. In a later analysis, co-occurring TCRs were grouped using DBSCAN, and TCRdist sequence similarity was added for clustering within HLA-allele-positive subsets. For co-occurrence clustering, repertoires with fewer than 30,000 or more than 120,000 public chains were excluded, along with four or five repertoires with anomalous nucleotide sharing. TCRdb took over this immuneACCESS table, retaining in-frame rearrangements with V and J assigned. Such tables are incomplete; in checked studies, under half of the missing clones stem from an unresolved V gene, and the remainder is unexplained. The DNA gave D and trimming, while V, J and clone size come from that table. The sample table holds about 70,000 clones, of which 60% to 80% were seen once. The ten largest account for around 2.9% of the sample.

V gives up 8 bases and J gives up 0 bases, and the segment between their germline ends measures 14 bases. Spanning cysteine to phenylalanine, the CDR3 consists of 15 amino acids. Of the read, only the CDR3 DNA is kept; its 45 bases are in frame from base 1. CDR1 and CDR2 are drawn from the germline V gene: SNHLY, FYNNEI. The chain is encoded by TRBV2 joined to TRBJ2-1, with TRBD2 as a weak D call on 6 bases. This TCR was sampled from a girl under 18 in good health and CMV-seropositive. The material sequenced was PBMCs. The sequenced DNA is TGTGCCAGCCGAGAGGCGGGAAGCTCCTACAATGAGCAGTTCTTC. Translated, this is CASREAGSSYNEQFF.